Below, 20 T cell receptor beta chains from the same sample are listed, as sequenced in a study of cytomegalovirus exposure and HLA in healthy donors. Profiled with immunoSEQ multiplex PCR; TCRdb holds only in-frame clones, not every one. The table shows 45,000 to 65,000 clones, with about 91% occurring only once. Sequenced material: PBMCs. The origin of the receptors is a woman aged 18-29 years in good health and CMV-seronegative.

The chain is built from TRBV11-2 and TRBJ2-6, with a weak D call TRBD1 (6 bases). V was pared by 7 bases and J by 0 bases, with 22 bases between. The germline V gene encodes CDR1 SGHAT and CDR2 FQNNGV. The CDR3 contains 19 residues. As DNA, the CDR3 is TGTGCCAGCACTCTGTTTGGGGGCTCCGCCGACTCTGGGGCCAACGTCCTGACTTTC. Its protein product is CASTLFGGSADSGANVLTF.

On this clone itself: The sample contains more than one DNA sequence encoding this CDR3. This chain joins TRBV11-3 and TRBJ2-2, with TRBD1 identical over 12 bases. There are 15 residues in the CDR3. The germline V gene encodes CDR1 SGHNT and CDR2 YENEEA. J was trimmed by 5 bases and V by 3 bases; bases with no gene match: 1. DNA for the CDR3: TGTGCCAGCAGCTTGGGACAGGGGGCAACCGGGGAGCTGTTTTTT. Translated, it gives CASSLGQGATGELFF. The full variable domain, completed using reference TRBV11-3 and TRBJ2-2, is EAGVVQSPRYKIIEKKQPVAFWCNPISGHNTLYWYLQNLGQGPELLIRYENEEAVDDSQLPKDRFSAERLKGVDSTLKIQPAELGDSAVYLCASSLGQGATGELFFGEGSRLTVL.

The chain couples TRBV19 to TRBJ2-7, with 7 bases aligning to TRBD2. Per the germline V gene, CDR1 is LNHDA and CDR2 is SQIVND (reference sequence). V gave up 8 bases and J gave up 2 bases; unmatched junction bases: 9. This CDR3 has 14 residues. CDR3 protein: CASASAGEPYEQYF. Written as DNA, the CDR3 is TGTGCCAGTGCCTCTGCGGGAGAACCCTACGAGCAGTACTTC.

The V gene is TRBV7-2, the J gene TRBJ2-7; a possible D gene is TRBD2 (5 bases). There are 15 residues in the CDR3. Germline-derived CDR1 and CDR2 are SGHTA and FQGNSA. V lost 5 bases to trimming and J lost 4 bases, with 18 bases between them. The CDR3 protein is CASSATGDLIYEQYF. In nucleotides, the CDR3 is TGTGCCAGCAGCGCAACCGGGGATTTGATTTACGAGCAGTACTTC. Together with reference TRBV7-2 and TRBJ2-7, the CDR3 gives the full variable domain: GAGVSQSPSNKVTEKGKDVELRCDPISGHTALYWYRQSLGQGLEFLIYFQGNSAPDKSGLPSDRFSAERTGGSVSTLTIQRTQQEDSAVYLCASSATGDLIYEQYFGPGTRLTVT.

The sample holds a few counts of this clone. This chain joins TRBV28 and TRBJ2-3; 7 bases line up with TRBD2. Germline CDR1 reads MDHEN; CDR2 reads SYDVKM. The CDR3 consists of 14 residues. Losses at the gene ends were 8 bases for V and 5 bases for J; bases not matched to a gene: 10. The CDR3 region is CASSNAGAQDTQYF. CDR3 DNA sequence: TGTGCCAGCTCAAATGCGGGAGCTCAAGATACGCAGTATTTT. The variable domain in full, with the rest retrieved from reference TRBV28 and TRBJ2-3, is DVKVTQSSRYLVKRTGEKVFLECVQDMDHENMFWYRQDPGLGLRLIYFSYDVKMKEKGDIPEGYSVSREKKERFSLILESASTNQTSMYLCASSNAGAQDTQYFGPGTRLTVL.

The gene calls are TRBV5-6 and TRBJ2-1; D call uncertain. The CDR3 covers 16 residues. Germline V gene data show CDR1 as SGHDT and CDR2 as YYEEEE. V lost 0 bases and J lost 0, with 10 bases in between. In nucleotides, the CDR3 is TGTGCCAGCAGCTTGGAGGCGGTCAGCTCCTACAATGAGCAGTTCTTC. Its protein product is CASSLEAVSSYNEQFF. The complete variable domain, with remaining parts taken from reference TRBV5-6 and TRBJ2-1, reads DAGVTQSPTHLIKTRGQQVTLRCSPKSGHDTVSWYQQALGQGPQFIFQYYEEEERQRGNFPDRFSGHQFPNYSSELNVNALLLGDSALYLCASSLEAVSSYNEQFFGPGTRLTVL.

In the case of this clone: Other DNA sequences in the sample encode the same CDR3. The chain has TRBV9 and TRBJ2-3; 7 bases agree with TRBD2. With V trimmed by 3 bases and J by 6 bases, 4 bases remained unmatched. Germline-derived CDR1 and CDR2 are SGDLS and YYNGEE. This CDR3 spans 13 amino acids. The CDR3 here is CASSAGSGDTQYF. CDR3 DNA sequence: TGTGCCAGCAGCGCAGGTAGCGGGGATACGCAGTATTTT.

The CDR3 region is CASSVQTGFDYGYTF. CDR3 DNA sequence: TGTGCCAGCAGCGTTCAGACAGGGTTTGACTATGGCTACACCTTC. The chain joins TRBV9 to TRBJ1-2, with 7 bases identical to TRBD1. J lost 3 bases, V lost 2 bases, and 7 bases had no gene match. The CDR3 totals 15 residues. Germline values: CDR1 SGDLS, CDR2 YYNGEE.

The chain joins TRBV5-6 to TRBJ1-2; D remains ambiguous. The CDR3 has 15 amino acids. V was shortened by 4 bases and J by 4 bases, with 17 bases between the two germline ends. The V gene's germline CDR1 is SGHDT and CDR2 YYEEEE. The DNA of the CDR3 is TGTGCCAGCAGCGATATAAAACAGATCCCCTATGGCTACACCTTC. It translates to CASSDIKQIPYGYTF.

This clone showed up just once. The chain uses TRBV4-3 and TRBJ2-5; 9 bases fit TRBD2. The V segment lost 0 bases and the J segment 7 bases; nucleotides outside the gene matches: 12. The CDR3 spans 17 residues. Looked up from germline, CDR1 is LGHNA and CDR2 is YSLEER. For the CDR3, the DNA is TGCGCCAGCAGCCAAGATAGGTCCCTAGCGGGAAATGTGACCCAGTACTTC. Its protein product is CASSQDRSLAGNVTQYF.

The chain uses TRBV30 and TRBJ1-1, with D possibly matching TRBD1 (5 bases). Germline CDR1 is GTSNPN and CDR2 is SVGIG (reference sequence). Trimming pared 3 bases from V and 7 bases from J, leaving 18 bases between. The CDR3 runs to 14 residues. Written as DNA, the CDR3 is TGTGCCTGGAGCGCGAATTCCAGGGTGGATGAAGCTTTCTTT. It codes for CAWSANSRVDEAFF.

This clone occurred many times. V is TRBV4-1 and J is TRBJ1-2; 8 positions agree with TRBD1. V gave up 4 bases and J gave up 8 bases; unmatched junction bases: 15. This CDR3 is 16 amino acids long. Germline values: CDR1 MGHRA, CDR2 YSYEKL. CDR3 coding DNA: TGCGCCAGCAGCCTCGGGGCAGGGGGCCCGCTTCGGGGCTACACCTTC. Its translation: CASSLGAGGPLRGYTF.

The chain has TRBV7-8 and TRBJ2-4; 7 bases align to TRBD2. The CDR3 has 16 residues. V was clipped by 4 bases and J by 0 bases; unmatched bases: 6. Germline CDR1 SGHVS, CDR2 FQNEAQ. The CDR3 protein is CASSSLAVLAKNIQYF. In DNA form, the CDR3 reads TGTGCCAGCAGCTCCCTAGCGGTACTAGCCAAAAACATTCAGTACTTC.

The chain uses TRBV18 and TRBJ2-1, with D perhaps matching TRBD1 (5 bases). CDR1 is KGHSH, CDR2 LQKENI, per germline. The CDR3 is 12 residues long. V lost 6 bases, J lost 5 bases, and 8 bases lay in between. In DNA form, the CDR3 reads TGTGCCAGCTCGCTGACAGACAATGAGCAGTTCTTC. This codes for CASSLTDNEQFF.

This chain uses TRBV4-1 with TRBJ2-1; 14 nucleotides match TRBD2. Germline CDR1 reads MGHRA; CDR2 reads YSYEKL. V shed 1 base and J 14 bases; nucleotides not matched to a gene: 10. The CDR3 runs 16 residues. The CDR3 nucleotides read TGCGCCAGCAGCCAAGCCGGGACTAGCGGGAGTGTCGAAGAGTTCTTC. Its protein product is CASSQAGTSGSVEEFF.

The CDR3 loop reads CASSQDATGVGKLFF. The CDR3, as DNA: TGCGCCAGCAGCCAAGATGCTACAGGTGTGGGAAAACTGTTTTTT. This chain links TRBV4-3 with TRBJ1-4, with D possibly TRBD1 on 5 matching bases. The V end was cut by 0 bases, the J end by 10 bases, with 15 bases between. CDR1 and CDR2 from the germline V gene are LGHNA and YSLEER. The CDR3 is 15 residues long.

In this sample, this clone turned up a few times. This sequence joins TRBV4-1 and TRBJ1-2, with D tentatively TRBD1 (6 bases). CDR3 length: 13 amino acids. V lost 1 base, J lost 8 bases, and 11 bases lay in between. Germline-derived CDR1 and CDR2 are MGHRA and YSYEKL. The CDR3 nucleotides are TGCGCCAGCAGCCAAGGGGGGCTGGGCGGCTACACCTTC. Encoded protein: CASSQGGLGGYTF.

V is TRBV13 and J is TRBJ1-2, with TRBD1 as a possible D gene (5 bases). Trimming shortened V by 4 bases and J by 7 bases, and 13 bases separated the two germline ends. Germline values: CDR1 PRHDT, CDR2 FYEKMQ (reference sequence). The CDR3 loop spans 13 amino acids. The CDR3, as DNA: TGTGCCAGCAGCTCCGGGGGGGGGACTGGCTACACCTTC. It is translated as CASSSGGGTGYTF.

The chain is built from TRBV7-3 and TRBJ1-1; weak D call: TRBD1 (6 bases). This CDR3 has 13 residues. Trimming removed 1 base from V and 3 bases from J, with 6 bases in between. The germline gives CDR1 SGHTA, CDR2 FQGTGA. CDR3 in amino acids: CASSLRTDTEAFF. The CDR3 DNA follows: TGTGCCAGCAGCTTAAGGACAGACACTGAAGCTTTCTTT.

This chain joins TRBV9 and TRBJ1-1; 8 bases align to TRBD1. Germline loops: CDR1 SGDLS, CDR2 YYNGEE. The CDR3 contains 14 residues. Unmatched junction bases numbered 2, after V lost 4 bases and J lost 0 bases. The CDR3 protein is CASSMGQVNTEAFF. The CDR3 DNA sequence: TGTGCCAGCAGCATGGGACAGGTGAACACTGAAGCTTTCTTT.